The T cell receptor beta chain described here comes from a study of lymphopenia after photon versus proton radiotherapy. Profiling relied on immunoSEQ multiplex PCR, and the TCRdb table lists in-frame clones only, not all of them. The repertoire consists of some 41,000 clones, with about 85% occurring once and the leading ten covering under 3%. This clone has just one count. Germline CDR1 and CDR2: GTSNPN and SVGIG (reference sequence). The CDR3 sequence is 12 residues long. Trimming left V 6 bases short and J 7 bases short, with 13 bases between. V gene TRBV30 combines with J gene TRBJ2-1; no firm D call. The sample consisted of peripheral blood, taken from a patient treated with photon-based radiotherapy. This TCR was recovered from a man aged 45-65 years with gastric cancer. Here the CDR3 reads CACLRIENEQFF. The CDR3 DNA is TGTGCCTGTCTCAGGATCGAGAATGAGCAGTTCTTC.